A single sample is the source of the 15 T cell receptor beta chains below, sequenced in a study of blood T cell repertoires in COVID-19. The data were produced by immunoSEQ multiplex PCR, yet TCRdb's version contains in-frame clones alone and is incomplete. The table lists 250,000 or so clones, over 80% of them singletons, with around 6.4% in the top ten. The material sequenced was peripheral blood. All receptors come from an older woman with active or convalescent COVID-19.

The rearrangement uses TRBV19 and TRBJ1-1, with TRBD1 matching over 7 bases. The CDR3 is 15 residues long. Germline V gene data show CDR1 as LNHDA and CDR2 as SQIVND (reference sequence). Trimming removed 1 base from V and 3 bases from J; junction bases left unmatched: 5. DNA of the CDR3: TGTGCCAGTAGTATAGTGACAGGGCCCGACACTGAAGCTTTCTTT. This encodes CASSIVTGPDTEAFF.

The chain has TRBV7-9 and TRBJ1-1, with unresolved D. The CDR3 extends over 14 amino acids. Germline V gene data show CDR1 as SEHNR and CDR2 as FQNEAQ (reference sequence). The V and J ends lost 1 base and 6 bases respectively, with 12 bases between them. The CDR3 region has the DNA TGTGCCAGCAGCTTAGACAGCCCAGGCCCTGAAGCTTTCTTT. Encoded protein: CASSLDSPGPEAFF.

The rearrangement uses TRBV5-1 and TRBJ1-6; D might be TRBD1 (5 bases). The V gene's germline CDR1 is SGHRS and CDR2 YFSETQ. V was shortened by 4 bases and J by 2 bases, with 10 bases between the two germline ends. CDR3 length: 15 residues. Here the CDR3 DNA reads TGCGCCAGCAGCACCAGGGAAACCTATAATTCACCCCTCCACTTT. Translated, it gives CASSTRETYNSPLHF.

The chain joins TRBV7-2 to TRBJ2-5; 7 nucleotides line up with TRBD1. Germline V lookup: CDR1 SGHTA, CDR2 FQGNSA. Trimming took 5 bases from V and 5 from J; bases not matched to a gene: 5. The CDR3 has 13 amino acids. The DNA of the CDR3 is TGTGCCAGCAGCCTCACAGGGGCTGAGACCCAGTACTTC. Amino acids: CASSLTGAETQYF.

This chain connects TRBV6-5 to TRBJ1-2; D possibly corresponds to TRBD1 (6 bases). In germline, CDR1 is MNHEY, CDR2 SVGAGI. Trimming took 6 bases from V and 8 from J, leaving 19 bases between them. The CDR3 sequence is 14 residues long. CDR3 protein: CASRYGNREGGYTF. The CDR3 coding sequence is TGTGCCAGCAGGTACGGGAACAGGGAAGGCGGCTACACCTTC.

This clone has only one observation. This rearrangement joins TRBV3-1 (or the pseudogene TRBV3-2) to TRBJ1-6; D ambiguous. CDR3 length equals 16 residues. Trimming left V 2 bases short and J 8 bases short, with 16 bases between. CDR1 LGHDT and CDR2 YNNKEL come from the germline V gene (reference sequence). CDR3 amino acids: CASSQPPSGSDSPLHF. CDR3 nucleotides: TGTGCCAGCAGCCAACCCCCCAGCGGGTCGGATTCACCCCTCCACTTT.

Only a few counts were recorded for this clone. The rearrangement links TRBV27 to TRBJ2-4; 7 bases agree with TRBD1. Germline values: CDR1 MNHEY, CDR2 SMNVEV (reference sequence). V trimming: 5 bases; J trimming: 8 bases; junction bases outside the gene matches: 12. This CDR3 has 15 amino acids. CDR3 residues: CASSTSTGVGDIQYF. Written as DNA, the CDR3 is TGTGCCAGCAGTACCAGTACAGGGGTCGGGGACATTCAGTACTTC.

V usage is TRBV6-8 and J usage is TRBJ2-5; TRBD2 might be the D (5 bases). V was trimmed by 2 bases and J by 5 bases, leaving 12 bases between them. CDR1 and CDR2 from the germline V gene are MNHGY and SAAAGT. The CDR3 loop spans 14 amino acids. CDR3 bases: TGTGCCAGCAGTTACGAGACGGGGAGCGAGACCCAGTACTTC. As protein: CASSYETGSETQYF.

The J gene is TRBJ1-4, the V gene TRBV29-1; D remains unclear. CDR1 is SQVTM and CDR2 is ANQGSEA in the germline V gene. Between the trimmed V and J ends, which lost 0 bases and 8 bases, there was a span of 7 bases. CDR3 length equals 12 residues. The CDR3 DNA is TGCAGCGTTGAAGATGACGGGGAAAAACTGTTTTTT. Amino acids: CSVEDDGEKLFF.

The rearrangement uses TRBV11-2 and TRBJ2-3; 12 nucleotides match TRBD2. This CDR3 is built from 17 residues. CDR1 SGHAT and CDR2 FQNNGV come from the germline V gene. V was clipped by 5 bases and J by 3 bases; unmatched bases: 9. The CDR3 nucleotides read TGTGCCAGCAGCCGCGGGACTAGCGGGTGGGGGACAGATACGCAGTATTTT. Amino acid sequence: CASSRGTSGWGTDTQYF.

The chain couples TRBV7-2 to TRBJ2-1, with a weak D call TRBD2 (5 bases). Trimming stripped 8 bases from V and 2 bases from J, with 16 bases between. The CDR3 runs 15 residues. Germline V gene data show CDR1 as SGHTA and CDR2 as FQGNSA. CDR3 nucleotide sequence: TGTGCCAGCTCCACCGGACTGGCAGCCTACAATGAGCAGTTCTTC. Protein sequence: CASSTGLAAYNEQFF. Drawing the rest from reference TRBV7-2 and TRBJ2-1, the complete variable domain is GAGVSQSPSNKVTEKGKDVELRCDPISGHTALYWYRQSLGQGLEFLIYFQGNSAPDKSGLPSDRFSAERTGGSVSTLTIQRTQQEDSAVYLCASSTGLAAYNEQFFGPGTRLTVL.

The chain combines TRBV2 with TRBJ2-3; a possible D gene is TRBD2 (6 bases). V was clipped by 5 bases and J by 11 bases, with 11 bases between them. From germline, CDR1 is SNHLY and CDR2 FYNNEI. The length of the CDR3 is 11 residues. CDR3 amino acids: CASSSRDLQYF. CDR3 in DNA: TGTGCCAGCAGTTCCAGGGACTTGCAGTATTTT.

The chain has TRBV2 and TRBJ1-1; 9 nucleotides line up with TRBD1. The length of the CDR3 is 12 residues. V shed 5 bases and J 6 bases; nucleotides not matched to a gene: 1. Germline V gene lookup returns CDR1 SNHLY and CDR2 FYNNEI. For the CDR3, the DNA is TGTGCCAGCAGTAGGGACAGGGCTGAAGCTTTCTTT. Encoded protein: CASSRDRAEAFF.

The chain links TRBV2 to TRBJ1-1; TRBD1 might be the D (5 bases). Germline loops: CDR1 SNHLY, CDR2 FYNNEI. The V and J ends lost 6 bases and 1 base respectively, with 12 bases between them. This CDR3 is 14 amino acids long. CDR3 protein: CASSFFTGNTEAFF. The CDR3 DNA sequence: TGTGCCAGCAGCTTTTTTACAGGGAACACTGAAGCTTTCTTT.

V is TRBV7-9 and J is TRBJ2-5; D is uncertain. The V gene lost 2 bases and the J gene lost 3 bases, with 7 bases spanning the gap. This CDR3 spans 13 amino acids. The V gene's germline CDR1 is SEHNR and CDR2 FQNEAQ (reference sequence). As DNA, the CDR3 is TGTGCCAGCAGCTTAAGTCGGGAAGAGACCCAGTACTTC. It specifies CASSLSREETQYF.